This TCR beta chain was captured by sequencing in a study of regulatory T cells in long-lasting Graves disease. Across the whole study: For under 3 months, newly diagnosed Graves' patients had been taking antithyroid drugs.

Researchers made TCR beta libraries by using iRepertoire HTBI primers and running Arm-PCR on CDR3 regions. One entry per CDR3 protein results from TCRdb running MiXCR on the multiplex PCR reads. The data contain 500,000 or so distinct CDR3 sequences, about 16% of them singletons. Time point denoted: newly diagnosed GD, antithyroid drugs for less than 3 months. Scientists built the TCR library using RNA that was extracted from PBMCs. Germline CDR1 LNHNV, CDR2 YYDKDF (reference sequence). This CDR3 region has 15 residues. Trimming cost V 5 bases and J 0 bases, with 12 bases left between them. The data were also submitted as part of a second study, on T cells in Graves' hyperthyroidism and ophthalmopathy.

The material was peripheral blood mononuclear cells (PBMCs), obtained at new diagnosis, from a patient treated with antithyroid drugs. The rearrangement links TRBV15 to TRBJ2-3; D is undetermined. The TCR comes from a woman aged 40-65 years with Graves disease. This CDR3 is CATSLDDTSTDTQYF. CDR3 nucleotide sequence: TGTGCCACCAGCTTAGACGATACTAGCACAGATACGCAGTATTTT.